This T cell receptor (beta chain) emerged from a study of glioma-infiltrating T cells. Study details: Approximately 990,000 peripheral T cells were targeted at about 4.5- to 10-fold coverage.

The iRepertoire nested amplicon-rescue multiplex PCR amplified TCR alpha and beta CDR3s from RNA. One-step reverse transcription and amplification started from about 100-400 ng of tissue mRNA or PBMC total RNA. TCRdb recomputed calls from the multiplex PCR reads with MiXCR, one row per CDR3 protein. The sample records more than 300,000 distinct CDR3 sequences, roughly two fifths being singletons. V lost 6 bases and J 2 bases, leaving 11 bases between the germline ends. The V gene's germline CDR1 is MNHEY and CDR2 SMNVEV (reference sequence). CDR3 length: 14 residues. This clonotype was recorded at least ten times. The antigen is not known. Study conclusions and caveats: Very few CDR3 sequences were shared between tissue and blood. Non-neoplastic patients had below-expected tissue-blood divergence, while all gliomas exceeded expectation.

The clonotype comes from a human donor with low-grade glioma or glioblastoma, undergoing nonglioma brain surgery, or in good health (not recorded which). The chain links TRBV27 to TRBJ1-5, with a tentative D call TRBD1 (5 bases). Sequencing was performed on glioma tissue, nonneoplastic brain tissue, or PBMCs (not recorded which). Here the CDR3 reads CASSRGERNQPQHF. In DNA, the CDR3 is TGTGCCAGCAGCAGAGGGGAGCGCAATCAGCCCCAGCATTTT.